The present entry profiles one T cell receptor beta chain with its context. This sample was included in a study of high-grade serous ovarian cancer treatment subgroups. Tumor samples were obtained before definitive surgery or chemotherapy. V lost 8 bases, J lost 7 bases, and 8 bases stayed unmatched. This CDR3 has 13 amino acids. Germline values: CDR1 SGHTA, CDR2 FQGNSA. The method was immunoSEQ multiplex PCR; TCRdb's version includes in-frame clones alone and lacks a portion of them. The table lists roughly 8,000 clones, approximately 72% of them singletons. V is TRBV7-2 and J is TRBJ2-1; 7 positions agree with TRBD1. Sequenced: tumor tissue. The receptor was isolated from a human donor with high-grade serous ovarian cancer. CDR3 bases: TGTGCCAGCCGACAGGGCGTTTGGAATGAGCAGTTCTTC. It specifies CASRQGVWNEQFF.